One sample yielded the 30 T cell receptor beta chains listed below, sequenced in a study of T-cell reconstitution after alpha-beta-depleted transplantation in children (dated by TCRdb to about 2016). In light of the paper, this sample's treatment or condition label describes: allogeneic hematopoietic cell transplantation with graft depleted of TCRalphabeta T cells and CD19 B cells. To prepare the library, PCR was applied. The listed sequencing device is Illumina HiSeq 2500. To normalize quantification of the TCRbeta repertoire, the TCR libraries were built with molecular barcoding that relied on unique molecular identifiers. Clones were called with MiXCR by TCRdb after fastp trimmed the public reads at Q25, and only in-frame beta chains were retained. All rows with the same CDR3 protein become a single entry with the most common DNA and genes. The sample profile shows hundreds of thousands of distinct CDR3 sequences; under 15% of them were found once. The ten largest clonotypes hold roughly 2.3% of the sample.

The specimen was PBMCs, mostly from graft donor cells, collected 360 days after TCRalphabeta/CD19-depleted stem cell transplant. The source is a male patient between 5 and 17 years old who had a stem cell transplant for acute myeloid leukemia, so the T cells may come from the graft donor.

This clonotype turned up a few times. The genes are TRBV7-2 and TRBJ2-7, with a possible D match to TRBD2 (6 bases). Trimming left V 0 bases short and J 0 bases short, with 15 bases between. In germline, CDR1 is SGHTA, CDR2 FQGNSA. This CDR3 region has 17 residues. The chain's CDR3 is CASSLAVLAASSYEQYF. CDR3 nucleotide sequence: TGTGCCAGCAGCTTAGCTGTACTAGCTGCCAGCTCCTACGAGCAGTACTTC.

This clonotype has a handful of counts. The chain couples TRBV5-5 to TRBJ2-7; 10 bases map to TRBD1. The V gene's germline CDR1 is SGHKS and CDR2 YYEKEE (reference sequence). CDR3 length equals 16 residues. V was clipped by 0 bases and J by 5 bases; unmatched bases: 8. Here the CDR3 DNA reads TGTGCCAGCAGCTTGGGACGAGGGACAGGGGTCCACGAGCAGTACTTC. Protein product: CASSLGRGTGVHEQYF. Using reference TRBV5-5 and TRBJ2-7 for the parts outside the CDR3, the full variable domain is DAGVTQSPTHLIKTRGQQVTLRCSPISGHKSVSWYQQVLGQGPQFIFQYYEKEERGRGNFPDRFSARQFPNYSSELNVNALLLGDSALYLCASSLGRGTGVHEQYFGPGTRLTVT.

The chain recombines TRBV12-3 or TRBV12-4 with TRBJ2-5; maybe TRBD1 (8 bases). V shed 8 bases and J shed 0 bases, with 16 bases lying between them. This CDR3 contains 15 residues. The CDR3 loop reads CASGEGQANQETQYF. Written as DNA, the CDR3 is TGTGCCAGCGGGGAGGGACAGGCCAACCAAGAGACCCAGTACTTC.

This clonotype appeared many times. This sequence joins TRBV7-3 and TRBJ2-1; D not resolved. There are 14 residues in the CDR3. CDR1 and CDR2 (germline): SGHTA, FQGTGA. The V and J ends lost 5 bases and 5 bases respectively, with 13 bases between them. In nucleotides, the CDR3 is TGTGCCAGCAGCCCATCCCGACTTAACAATGAGCAGTTCTTC. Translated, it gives CASSPSRLNNEQFF.

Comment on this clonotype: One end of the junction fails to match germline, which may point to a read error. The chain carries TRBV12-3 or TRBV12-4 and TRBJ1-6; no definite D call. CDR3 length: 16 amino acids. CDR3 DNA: TGTGTCAGCAGTTCCCACCGGGCCATCTATAATTCACCCCTCCACTTT. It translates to CVSSSHRAIYNSPLHF.

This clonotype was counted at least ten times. In DNA, the CDR3 is TGCAGCGTTGGACTAGCGGGAAACACAGATACGCAGTATTTT. It codes for CSVGLAGNTDTQYF. The V gene is TRBV29-1, the J gene TRBJ2-3; TRBD2 matches at 11 bases. Trimming at V came to 4 bases and at J to 2 bases, leaving 2 bases not matched to a gene. The germline CDR1 and CDR2 sequences are SQVTM and ANQGSEA. The CDR3 contains 14 residues.

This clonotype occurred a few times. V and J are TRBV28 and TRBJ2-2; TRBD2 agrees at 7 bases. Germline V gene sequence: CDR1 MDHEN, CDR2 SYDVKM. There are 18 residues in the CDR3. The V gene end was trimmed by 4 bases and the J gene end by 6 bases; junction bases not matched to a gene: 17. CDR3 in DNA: TGTGCCAGCAGTTACCTGACCACGGGGGGAGGGCTGGCCGGGGAGCTGTTTTTT. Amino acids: CASSYLTTGGGLAGELFF.

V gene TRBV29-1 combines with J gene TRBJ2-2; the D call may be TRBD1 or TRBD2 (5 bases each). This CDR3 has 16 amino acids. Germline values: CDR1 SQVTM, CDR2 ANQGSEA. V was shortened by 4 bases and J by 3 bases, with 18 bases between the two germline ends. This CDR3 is CSVVSGPGHYTGELFF. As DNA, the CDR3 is TGCAGCGTTGTGTCGGGGCCCGGACACTACACCGGGGAGCTGTTTTTT.

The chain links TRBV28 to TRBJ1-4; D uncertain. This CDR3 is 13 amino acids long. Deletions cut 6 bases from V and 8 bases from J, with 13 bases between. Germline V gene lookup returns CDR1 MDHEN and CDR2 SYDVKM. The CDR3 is CASSPPGREKLFF. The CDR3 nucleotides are TGTGCCAGCAGCCCTCCGGGCCGGGAAAAACTGTTTTTT.

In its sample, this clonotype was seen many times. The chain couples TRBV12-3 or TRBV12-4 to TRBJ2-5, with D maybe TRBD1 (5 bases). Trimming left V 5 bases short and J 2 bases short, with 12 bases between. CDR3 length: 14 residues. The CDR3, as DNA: TGTGCCAGCAGTCCTTGGGGCGTGCAAGAGACCCAGTACTTC. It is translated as CASSPWGVQETQYF.

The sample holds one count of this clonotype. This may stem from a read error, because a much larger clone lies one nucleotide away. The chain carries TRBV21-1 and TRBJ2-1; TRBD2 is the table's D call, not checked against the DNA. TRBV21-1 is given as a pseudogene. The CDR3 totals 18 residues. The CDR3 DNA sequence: TGTGCCAGCAGCCACGCGCGCTTAATAGCGGGAGGTTGGAATAAGCAGTTCTTC. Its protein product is CASSHARLIAGGWNKQFF.

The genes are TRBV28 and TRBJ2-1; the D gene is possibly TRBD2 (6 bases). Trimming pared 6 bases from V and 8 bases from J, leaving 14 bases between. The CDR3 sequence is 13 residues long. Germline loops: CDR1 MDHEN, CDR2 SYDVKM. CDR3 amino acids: CASRKDGRDEQFF. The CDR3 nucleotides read TGTGCCAGCAGGAAGGACGGGAGAGATGAGCAGTTCTTC.

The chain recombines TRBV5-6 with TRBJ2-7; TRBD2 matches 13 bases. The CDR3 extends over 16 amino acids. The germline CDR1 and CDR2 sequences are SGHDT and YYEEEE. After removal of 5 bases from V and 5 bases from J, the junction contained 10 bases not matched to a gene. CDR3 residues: CASRSGLAGVYHEQYF. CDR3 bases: TGTGCCAGCAGGTCTGGACTAGCGGGAGTGTACCACGAGCAGTACTTC. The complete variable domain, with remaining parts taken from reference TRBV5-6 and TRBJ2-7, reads DAGVTQSPTHLIKTRGQQVTLRCSPKSGHDTVSWYQQALGQGPQFIFQYYEEEERQRGNFPDRFSGHQFPNYSSELNVNALLLGDSALYLCASRSGLAGVYHEQYFGPGTRLTVT.

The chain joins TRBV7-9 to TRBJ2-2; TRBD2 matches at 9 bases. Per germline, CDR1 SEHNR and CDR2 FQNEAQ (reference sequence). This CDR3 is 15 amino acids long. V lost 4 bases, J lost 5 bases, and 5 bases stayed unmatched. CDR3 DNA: TGTGCCAGCAGCTCCCGAGCGGGGGGAACCGGGGAGCTGTTTTTT. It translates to CASSSRAGGTGELFF.

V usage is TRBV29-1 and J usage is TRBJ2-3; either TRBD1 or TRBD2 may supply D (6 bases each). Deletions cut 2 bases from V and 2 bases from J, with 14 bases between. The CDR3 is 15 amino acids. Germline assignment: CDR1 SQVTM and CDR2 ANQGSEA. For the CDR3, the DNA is TGCAGCGTTGAAAGGGGGACTTCCCCCACAGATACGCAGTATTTT. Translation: CSVERGTSPTDTQYF.

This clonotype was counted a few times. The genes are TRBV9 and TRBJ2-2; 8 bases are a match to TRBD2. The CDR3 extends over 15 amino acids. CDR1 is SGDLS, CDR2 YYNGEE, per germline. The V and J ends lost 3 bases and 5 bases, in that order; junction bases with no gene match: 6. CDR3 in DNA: TGTGCCAGCAGCGGGAGCGGGAGTGGTACCGGGGAGCTGTTTTTT. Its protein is CASSGSGSGTGELFF.

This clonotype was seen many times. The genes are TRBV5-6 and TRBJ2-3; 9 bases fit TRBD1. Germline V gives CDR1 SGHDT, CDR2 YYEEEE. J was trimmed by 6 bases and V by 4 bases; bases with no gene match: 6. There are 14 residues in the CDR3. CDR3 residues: CASSTLQGADTQYF. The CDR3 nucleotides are TGTGCCAGCAGCACCTTACAGGGGGCCGATACGCAGTATTTT.

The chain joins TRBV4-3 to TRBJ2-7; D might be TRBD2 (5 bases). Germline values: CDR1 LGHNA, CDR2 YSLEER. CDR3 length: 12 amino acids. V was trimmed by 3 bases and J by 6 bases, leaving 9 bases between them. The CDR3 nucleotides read TGCGCCAGCAGCCAGTCGGGGTTCGAGCAGTACTTC. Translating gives CASSQSGFEQYF.

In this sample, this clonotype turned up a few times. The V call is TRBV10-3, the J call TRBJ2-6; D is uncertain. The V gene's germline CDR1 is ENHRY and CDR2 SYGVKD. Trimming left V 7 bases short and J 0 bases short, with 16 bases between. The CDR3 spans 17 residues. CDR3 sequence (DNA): TGTGCCATCACCCCGGAGACACTCAGCTCTGGGGCCAACGTCCTGACTTTC. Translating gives CAITPETLSSGANVLTF.

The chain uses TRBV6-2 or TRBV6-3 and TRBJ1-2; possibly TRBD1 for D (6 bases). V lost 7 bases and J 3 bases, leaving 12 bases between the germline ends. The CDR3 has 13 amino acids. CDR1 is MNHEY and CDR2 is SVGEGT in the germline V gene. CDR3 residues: CASKEQGDYGYTF. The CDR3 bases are TGTGCCAGCAAAGAACAGGGTGACTATGGCTACACCTTC.

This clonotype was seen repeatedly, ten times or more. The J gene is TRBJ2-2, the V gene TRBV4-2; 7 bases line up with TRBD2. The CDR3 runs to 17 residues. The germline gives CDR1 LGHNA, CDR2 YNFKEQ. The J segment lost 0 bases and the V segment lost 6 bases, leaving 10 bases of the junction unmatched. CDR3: CASREYGGGPNTGELFF. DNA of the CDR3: TGTGCCAGCAGGGAATATGGGGGAGGGCCGAACACCGGGGAGCTGTTTTTT.

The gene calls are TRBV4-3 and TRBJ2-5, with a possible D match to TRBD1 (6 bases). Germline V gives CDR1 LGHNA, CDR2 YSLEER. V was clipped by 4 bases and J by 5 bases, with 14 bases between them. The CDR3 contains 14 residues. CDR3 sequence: CASSRQGLGETQYF. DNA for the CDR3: TGCGCCAGCAGCCGCCAGGGGCTAGGGGAGACCCAGTACTTC.

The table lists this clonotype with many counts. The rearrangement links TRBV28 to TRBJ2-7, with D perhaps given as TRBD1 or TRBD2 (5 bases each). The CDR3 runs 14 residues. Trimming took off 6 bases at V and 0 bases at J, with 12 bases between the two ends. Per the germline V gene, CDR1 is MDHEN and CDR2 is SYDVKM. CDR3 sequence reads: CASSPGPSSYEQYF. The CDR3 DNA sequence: TGTGCCAGCAGCCCGGGACCCAGCTCCTACGAGCAGTACTTC. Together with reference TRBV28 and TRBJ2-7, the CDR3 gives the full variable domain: DVKVTQSSRYLVKRTGEKVFLECVQDMDHENMFWYRQDPGLGLRLIYFSYDVKMKEKGDIPEGYSVSREKKERFSLILESASTNQTSMYLCASSPGPSSYEQYFGPGTRLTVT.

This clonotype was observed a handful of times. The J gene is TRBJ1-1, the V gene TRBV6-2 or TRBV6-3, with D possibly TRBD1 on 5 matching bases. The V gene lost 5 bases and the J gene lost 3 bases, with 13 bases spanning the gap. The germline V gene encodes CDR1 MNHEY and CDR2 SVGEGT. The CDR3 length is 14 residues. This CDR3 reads CASSKDTGDTEAFF. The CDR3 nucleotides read TGTGCCAGCAGTAAAGACACGGGGGACACTGAAGCTTTCTTT.

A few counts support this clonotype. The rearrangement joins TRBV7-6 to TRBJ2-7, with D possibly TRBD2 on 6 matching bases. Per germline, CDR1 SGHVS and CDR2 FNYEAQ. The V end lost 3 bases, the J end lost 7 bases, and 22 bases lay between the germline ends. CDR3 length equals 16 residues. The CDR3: CASSFSPGRIPEEQYF. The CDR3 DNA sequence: TGTGCCAGCAGCTTTAGCCCGGGGAGGATCCCGGAGGAGCAGTACTTC.

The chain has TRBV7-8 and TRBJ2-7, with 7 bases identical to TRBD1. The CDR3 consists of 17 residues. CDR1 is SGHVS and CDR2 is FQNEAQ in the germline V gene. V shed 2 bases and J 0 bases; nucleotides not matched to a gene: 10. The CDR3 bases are TGTGCCAGCAGCTTAATAGTCACGGACAGGTCCTCCTACGAGCAGTACTTC. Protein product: CASSLIVTDRSSYEQYF.

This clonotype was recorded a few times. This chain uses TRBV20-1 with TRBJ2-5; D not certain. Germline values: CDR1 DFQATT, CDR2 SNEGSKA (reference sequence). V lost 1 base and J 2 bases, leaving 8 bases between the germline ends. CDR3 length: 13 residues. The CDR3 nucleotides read TGCAGTGCTAGAGTGCAGACACAAGAGACCCAGTACTTC. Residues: CSARVQTQETQYF.

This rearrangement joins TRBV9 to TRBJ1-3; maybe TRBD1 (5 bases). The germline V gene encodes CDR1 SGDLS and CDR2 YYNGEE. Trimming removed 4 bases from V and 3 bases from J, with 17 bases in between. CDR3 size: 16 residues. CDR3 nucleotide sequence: TGTGCCAGCAGCTCACAAGGGACCGTCTATGGAAACACCATATATTTT. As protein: CASSSQGTVYGNTIYF.

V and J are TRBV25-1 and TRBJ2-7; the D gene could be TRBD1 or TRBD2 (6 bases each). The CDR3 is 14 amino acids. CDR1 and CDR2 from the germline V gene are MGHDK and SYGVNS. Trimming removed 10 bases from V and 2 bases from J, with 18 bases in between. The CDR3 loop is CATRGVGITYEQYF. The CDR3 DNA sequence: TGTGCCACAAGGGGGGTAGGAATAACCTACGAGCAGTACTTC.

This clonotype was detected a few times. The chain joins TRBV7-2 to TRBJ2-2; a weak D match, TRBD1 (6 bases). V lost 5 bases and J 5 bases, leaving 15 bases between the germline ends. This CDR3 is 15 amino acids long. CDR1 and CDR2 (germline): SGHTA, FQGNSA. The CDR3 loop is CASSQKTGGTGELFF. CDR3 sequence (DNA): TGTGCCAGCAGCCAAAAGACAGGAGGAACCGGGGAGCTGTTTTTT.